This record concerns one TCR beta chain sequence. Which antigen it targets is not known. No base qualities exist here, and no much larger clone lies one base off it. The data derive from a study of beta chain features in type 1 diabetes (dated by TCRdb to about 2018). In the study overall: Mean age, gender distribution, total cell number and subset yield did not differ between patients and healthy donors. A total of some 100,000,000 sorted cells were examined across all samples, and the number of cells per subset was strongly correlated with RNA yield. In the study, TCRB repertoires of sorted circulating CD4+ T cell subsets from recently diagnosed type 1 diabetes patients were compared with those of matched healthy donors. Regulatory and stem cell-like memory subsets were obtained from only 8 patients and about eight healthy donors, while naive and central memory subsets were obtained from all 30 or so donors.

The entire isolated RNA was reverse transcribed using the High Capacity cDNA Reverse Transcription Kit, and thus expressed TCRB transcripts were sequenced. Deep immunoSEQ sequencing was performed on naive, central memory and regulatory T cell samples, with an average of roughly 3.5 million total reads per sample. After sorted cells were lysed in RLT buffer, RNA was extracted with DNase-treated RNeasy Micro or Mini kits, with the choice depending on cell number. Each cell subset was processed on its own to prevent cross-contamination, while patient and healthy donor samples were processed together. The immunoSEQ multiplex PCR was used to amplify TCRB sequences from cDNA, yielding 87-bp fragments that span the CDR3 region. Amplicons were sequenced on the Illumina HiSeq platform. The source study handled its data this way. PCR bias was corrected computationally using synthetic template baselines, and reads within Hamming distance 2 were collapsed, with unmergeable singletons discarded. Reads were aligned against IMGT so that V, D and J genes, CDR3 length and insertions or deletions at six rearrangement sites could be assigned. Within each subset, clonotype counts were normalized to sorted cell number, after which true diversity and Gini coefficients were computed with the tcR R package. The overlap coefficient, calculated on TCRB nucleotide sequences, was used to measure repertoire sharing. This immuneACCESS table, as held by TCRdb, lists in-frame sequences with V and J called but not all clones. Of the missing ones, under half trace to an unresolved V gene in checked studies; the others have no known cause. V and J calls and clone size are those listed in that table; D and trimming were worked out from the DNA. The sample yields 400,000 or so clones; over 8.5% were counted once. Of the sample, about 0.64% falls within the top ten clones.

The paper's findings and limits, for the study overall: Naive, central memory and regulatory TCRB repertoires appeared more similar among patients than among healthy donors. Fewer insertions and more nucleotide deletions at VDJ recombination sites were observed in patients with type 1 diabetes, implying thymic rearrangement abnormalities. Type 1 diabetes patients showed a moderate but significant shortening of TCRB CDR3 length in all four CD4+ subsets. Because small numbers of individuals were included in the HLA sub-analyses, any influence of HLA type on TCRB rearrangement was left unresolved. Because cDNA rather than genomic DNA was sequenced, highly expressing activated cells could have been over-represented, although no difference in activation and CD3 levels was found between groups. Shorter templates might have been favored by PCR, but patient and control samples were amplified and corrected together, so both groups would have been affected equally by any skew.

A single peripheral blood draw of around 0.11 L on average was collected from each donor into heparinised tubes. Naive, central memory, regulatory and stem cell-like memory CD4+ T cells were sorted on a BD FACSAria II using a panel including CD45RO, CCR7, CD25, CD127, CD95 and CD27. Purity was above 95% for every sorted population. PBMCs were separated immediately by Lymphoprep density gradient centrifugation and were stained directly, without being cultured. Samples were stained and sorted in pairs, with one healthy donor and one patient per experiment, so that batch effects were minimized. The sequence was collected from a man younger than 45 with type 1 diabetes. The sample taken for sequencing was central memory CD4+ T cells from blood.

The base sequence is TGTGCCAGCAGTACGCTAGGACAGGGGCTTCAGCCCCAGCATTTT. Its product reads: CASSTLGQGLQPQHF. The chain couples TRBV28 to TRBJ1-5; 9 middle bases align to TRBD1. The CDR3 sequence holds 15 residues, the cysteine and phenylalanine included. Only CDR3 DNA is held: 45 bases, read in frame from base 1. CDR1 and CDR2 are drawn from the germline V gene: MDHEN, SYDVKM. The germline V end is reduced by 5 bases and the J end by 6 bases; junction bases left unmatched: 8.